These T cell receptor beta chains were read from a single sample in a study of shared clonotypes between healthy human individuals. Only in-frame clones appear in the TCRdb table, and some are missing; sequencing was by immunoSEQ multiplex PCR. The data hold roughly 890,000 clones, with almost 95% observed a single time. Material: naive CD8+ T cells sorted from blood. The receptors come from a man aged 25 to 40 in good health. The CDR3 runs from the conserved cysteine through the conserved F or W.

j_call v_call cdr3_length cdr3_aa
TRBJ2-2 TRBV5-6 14 CASSWPGLPGELFF
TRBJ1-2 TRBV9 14 CASSVDGGRDGYTF
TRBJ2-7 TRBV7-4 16 CASSFLPGGPVDEQYF
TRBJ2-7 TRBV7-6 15 CASSQMTSGIYEQYF
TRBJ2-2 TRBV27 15 CASSPGLGLPGELFF
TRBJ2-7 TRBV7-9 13 CASRPGSGEEQYF
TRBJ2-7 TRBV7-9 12 CASSFDSYEQYF
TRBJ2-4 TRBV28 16 CASSSYTGDNGHIQYF
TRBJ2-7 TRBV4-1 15 CASSPRNGGSFEQYF
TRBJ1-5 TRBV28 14 CASVRSAFNQPQHF
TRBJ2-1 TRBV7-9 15 CASSLADRGSDEQFF
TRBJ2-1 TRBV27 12 CASRGVREEQFF
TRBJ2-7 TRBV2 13 CASSASGAYEQYF
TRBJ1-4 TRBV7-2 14 CASSLETGVEKLFF
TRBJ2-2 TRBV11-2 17 CASSPPGLAGGYGELFF
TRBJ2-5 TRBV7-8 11 CASSLMETQYF
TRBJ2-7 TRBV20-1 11 CSAKLAYEQYF
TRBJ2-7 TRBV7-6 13 CASSLYVTYEQYF
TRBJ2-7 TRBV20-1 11 CSARTGYEQYF
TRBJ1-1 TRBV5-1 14 CASSSGTGGTEAFF
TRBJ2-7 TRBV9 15 CASSARETSGNEQYF
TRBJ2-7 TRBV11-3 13 CASSSGSSYEQYF
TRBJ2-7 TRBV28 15 CASSFPGNPPSEQYF
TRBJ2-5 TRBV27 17 CASSWGVGGLDQETQYF
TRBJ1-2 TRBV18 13 CASSPGQGPVLTF
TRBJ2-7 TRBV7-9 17 CASSSGTSAPSPYEQYF
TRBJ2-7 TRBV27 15 CASSNAAGGSYEQYF
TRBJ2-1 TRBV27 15 CASSLRAGGQGEQFF
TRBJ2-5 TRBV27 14 CASSPGQGRETQYF
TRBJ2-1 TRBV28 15 CASSLGLAAYNEQFF
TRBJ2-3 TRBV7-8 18 CASSLDRSTGKGTDTQYF
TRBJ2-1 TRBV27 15 CASRGPGVLGNEQFF
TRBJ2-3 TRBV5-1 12 CASSLAVDTQYF
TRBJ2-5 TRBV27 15 CASSPSELGWETQYF
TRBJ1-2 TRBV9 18 CASHWIGTGEDRLLGYTF
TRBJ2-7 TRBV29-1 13 CSVLRDSSYEQYF
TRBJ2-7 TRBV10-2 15 CASSDGTGTTYEQYF
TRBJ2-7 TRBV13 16 CASSLVTRGRGYEQYF
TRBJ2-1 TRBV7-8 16 CASSLSGTSGINEQFF
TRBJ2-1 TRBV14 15 CASRPLAGAPGEQFF
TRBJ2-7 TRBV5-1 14 CASAVGGSSYEQYF
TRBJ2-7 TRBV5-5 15 CASSLLQGPYYEQYF